The 30 T cell receptor beta chains given below trace back to one sample, sequenced in a study of molecular identifiers for immune sequencing clone quantification. A single record per CDR3 protein comes from TCRdb applying MiXCR to the PCR reads. The sample holds approximately 550,000 distinct CDR3 sequences; around a fifth are singletons and the top ten take 0.7% to 1%. Sequences were obtained from naive CD8+ T cells from blood, with Jurkat cell RNA spiked in. Subset of the sample: FACS-sorted CD8+CD4-CCR7+CD45RA+ naive T cells. The source is a human donor in good health. Some libraries in this study had Jurkat cell RNA spiked in.

Comments on this clonotype: Because it lacks the conserved phenylalanine or tryptophan at the end, this CDR3 is likely a read error. In nucleotides, the CDR3 is TGCGCCAGCAGCTTGGTTAGGGGGATGAACACTGAAGCTTTCGTT. It specifies CASSLVRGMNTEAFV. The chain is built from TRBV5-1 and TRBJ1-1; a weak D match, TRBD1 (6 bases). The germline V gene encodes CDR1 SGHRS and CDR2 YFSETQ. V gave up 0 bases and J gave up 0 bases, with 9 bases separating them. CDR3 size: 15 residues.

Many counts were recorded for this clonotype. This rearrangement joins TRBV7-2 to TRBJ1-5; D ambiguous. The germline CDR1 and CDR2 sequences are SGHTA and FQGNSA. Deletions cut 1 base from V and 5 bases from J, with 15 bases between. This CDR3 is 16 amino acids long. The CDR3 region is CASSLEGSRRYQPQHF. CDR3 DNA sequence: TGTGCCAGCAGCTTAGAAGGTTCCAGGAGGTATCAGCCCCAGCATTTT. The complete variable domain, with remaining parts taken from reference TRBV7-2 and TRBJ1-5, reads GAGVSQSPSNKVTEKGKDVELRCDPISGHTALYWYRQSLGQGLEFLIYFQGNSAPDKSGLPSDRFSAERTGGSVSTLTIQRTQQEDSAVYLCASSLEGSRRYQPQHFGDGTRLSIL.

This clonotype was counted between two and nine times. This rearrangement joins TRBV2 to TRBJ2-3; 7 bases map to TRBD2. The CDR3 is 15 residues long. The junction had 2 bases not matched to a gene; V was cut back by 1 base and J by 1 base. Germline V lookup: CDR1 SNHLY, CDR2 FYNNEI. CDR3 region: CASSEGGRGTDTQYF. Written as DNA, the CDR3 is TGTGCCAGCAGTGAAGGAGGGAGGGGCACAGATACGCAGTATTTT. Complete variable domain (other parts from reference TRBV2 and TRBJ2-3): EPEVTQTPSHQVTQMGQEVILRCVPISNHLYFYWYRQILGQKVEFLVSFYNNEISEKSEIFDDQFSVERPDGSNFTLKIRSTKLEDSAMYFCASSEGGRGTDTQYFGPGTRLTVL.

This clonotype was seen repeatedly, ten times or more. The rearrangement links TRBV7-3 to TRBJ2-3, with TRBD2 matching 8 bases. The CDR3 extends over 15 amino acids. Germline CDR1 and CDR2: SGHTA and FQGTGA. J gave up 3 bases and V 1 base, and 3 bases lay outside the gene matches. CDR3 sequence reads: CASSLISGTTDTQYF. The DNA of the CDR3 is TGTGCCAGCAGCTTAATTAGCGGGACTACAGATACGCAGTATTTT.

With respect to this clonotype: Just one base apart from a much larger clone, this may be a read error. The chain has TRBV9 and TRBJ1-5, with TRBD1 matching over 10 bases. The V gene's germline CDR1 is SGDLS and CDR2 YYNGEE. V shed 3 bases and J 2 bases; nucleotides not matched to a gene: 5. This CDR3 is 16 amino acids long. CDR3 in DNA: TGTGCCAGCAGCGCGAGCGGGACAGGGGGCAATCAGCCCCAGCATTTT. The encoded protein is CASSASGTGGNQPQHF.

This clonotype was counted between two and nine times. The gene calls are TRBV11-2 and TRBJ2-1, with D perhaps matching TRBD2 (5 bases). V was cut by 2 bases and J by 3 bases, with 14 bases left in between. In germline, CDR1 is SGHAT, CDR2 FQNNGV. The CDR3 has 16 residues. The CDR3 coding sequence is TGTGCCAGCAGCTTATCACGGGGATCTCACTACAATGAGCAGTTCTTC. It is translated as CASSLSRGSHYNEQFF.

This clonotype was counted at least ten times. The chain is built from TRBV7-9 and TRBJ2-5; D gene ambiguous. The germline V and J ends were trimmed by 5 bases and 5 bases, with 12 bases remaining between them. CDR1 is SEHNR, CDR2 FQNEAQ, per germline (reference sequence). This CDR3 is 13 amino acids long. CDR3 sequence: CASSLPHGETQYF. Written as DNA, the CDR3 is TGTGCCAGCAGCCTTCCCCACGGGGAGACCCAGTACTTC.

This chain uses TRBV7-2 with TRBJ2-7; D perhaps matches TRBD2 (6 bases). CDR3 length: 13 amino acids. Germline V gene data show CDR1 as SGHTA and CDR2 as FQGNSA. V lost 3 bases to trimming and J lost 6 bases, with 12 bases between them. The DNA for the CDR3 is TGTGCCAGCAGCTTCGGGACTGGGTCCGAGCAGTACTTC. Protein sequence: CASSFGTGSEQYF. Combining the CDR3 with reference TRBV7-2 and TRBJ2-7 gives the whole variable domain GAGVSQSPSNKVTEKGKDVELRCDPISGHTALYWYRQSLGQGLEFLIYFQGNSAPDKSGLPSDRFSAERTGGSVSTLTIQRTQQEDSAVYLCASSFGTGSEQYFGPGTRLTVT.

This clonotype was counted ten times or more. This rearrangement joins TRBV9 to TRBJ2-1, with 9 bases aligning to TRBD1. V lost 3 bases to trimming and J lost 5 bases; unmatched junction nucleotides: 0. Germline lookup yields CDR1 SGDLS and CDR2 YYNGEE. This CDR3 is 13 amino acids long. The chain's CDR3 is CASSGTGDNEQFF. CDR3 nucleotides: TGTGCCAGCAGCGGGACAGGGGACAATGAGCAGTTCTTC.

V is TRBV24-1 and J is TRBJ2-2, with TRBD2 matching over 11 bases. This CDR3 region has 17 residues. The germline V gene has CDR1 KGHDR and CDR2 SFDVKD. Losses at the gene ends were 4 bases for V and 5 bases for J; bases not matched to a gene: 8. CDR3 sequence: CATSDPSSGRLTGELFF. CDR3 bases: TGTGCCACCAGTGACCCGTCTAGCGGGAGGTTAACCGGGGAGCTGTTTTTT.

This clonotype appeared many times. The chain carries TRBV7-9 and TRBJ1-5; D ambiguous. The CDR3 totals 15 residues. The germline V gene has CDR1 SEHNR and CDR2 FQNEAQ (reference sequence). V lost 4 bases to trimming and J lost 9 bases, with 19 bases between them. The CDR3 reads CASSSSDLSLGPQHF. CDR3 DNA: TGTGCCAGCAGCTCCTCGGACCTATCCTTAGGGCCCCAGCATTTT.

This clonotype was seen a few times. CDR3 in amino acids: CASSLARQGLYQPQHF. DNA for the CDR3: TGTGCCAGCAGCTTAGCCAGACAGGGGCTTTATCAGCCCCAGCATTTT. V and J are TRBV5-6 and TRBJ1-5, with 8 bases aligning to TRBD1. With 2 bases clipped from V and 5 bases from J, the junction kept 9 bases outside the gene matches. Germline V gene data show CDR1 as SGHDT and CDR2 as YYEEEE. This CDR3 spans 16 amino acids.

In this sample, this clonotype turned up many times. V usage is TRBV16 and J usage is TRBJ1-5; D not certain. This CDR3 contains 15 residues. Germline V lookup: CDR1 KGHSY, CDR2 FQNENV. The V end was cut by 0 bases, the J end by 2 bases, with 8 bases between. The CDR3, as DNA: TGTGCCAGCAGCCAATCGGCGTTGGGCAATCAGCCCCAGCATTTT. Amino acids: CASSQSALGNQPQHF.

In this sample, this clonotype turned up many times. The chain couples TRBV28 to TRBJ2-5; 11 bases align to TRBD1. The trim removed 5 bases at V and 5 bases at J, leaving 4 bases unmatched. CDR3 length equals 14 residues. From germline, CDR1 is MDHEN and CDR2 SYDVKM. The CDR3 DNA is TGTGCCAGCAGTGCCGGGACAGGGGGTGAGACCCAGTACTTC. This encodes CASSAGTGGETQYF.

This clonotype was counted many times. CDR3 protein: CASSLGTNYEQYF. As DNA, the CDR3 is TGTGCCAGCAGTTTAGGGACAAACTACGAGCAGTACTTC. The V call is TRBV28, the J call TRBJ2-7; tentatively, D is TRBD1 (6 bases). Germline V gives CDR1 MDHEN, CDR2 SYDVKM. Trimming stripped 2 bases from V and 3 bases from J, with 8 bases between. CDR3 length equals 13 residues.

The chain is built from TRBV9 and TRBJ2-7, with TRBD1 identical over 7 bases. V dropped 4 bases and J dropped 0; count of bases not matched to a gene: 7. Germline V gene sequence: CDR1 SGDLS, CDR2 YYNGEE. The CDR3 is made up of 15 amino acids. CDR3 bases: TGTGCCAGCAGCCTCGGGACAGCTAGCTCCTACGAGCAGTACTTC. It translates to CASSLGTASSYEQYF.

As to this clonotype: A junction boundary mismatches the germline segment, possibly from a read error. The rearrangement uses TRBV28 and TRBJ1-5; possible D gene TRBD1, 5 bases. The germline CDR1 and CDR2 sequences are MDHEN and SYDVKM. This CDR3 comprises 16 residues. CDR3 coding DNA: TGTGCCTGCAGTTATCATTCCGGGGACGATAATCAGCCCCAGCATTTT. Amino acid sequence: CACSYHSGDDNQPQHF. The full variable domain, with the rest looked up from reference TRBV28 and TRBJ1-5, is DVKVTQSSRYLVKRTGEKVFLECVQDMDHENMFWYRQDPGLGLRLIYFSYDVKMKEKGDIPEGYSVSREKKERFSLILESASTNQTSMYLCACSYHSGDDNQPQHFGDGTRLSIL.

This clonotype has just one count. An end of the junction does not agree with germline; a read error may underlie this. V and J are TRBV7-2 and TRBJ1-2; D is uncertain. Germline V gives CDR1 SGHTA, CDR2 FQGNSA. This CDR3 is 14 amino acids long. The CDR3 DNA sequence: TGTGCCCGCAGCCCCGGCCCAGCGGACTATGGCTACACCTTC. Amino acid sequence: CARSPGPADYGYTF. Complete variable domain (other parts from reference TRBV7-2 and TRBJ1-2): GAGVSQSPSNKVTEKGKDVELRCDPISGHTALYWYRQSLGQGLEFLIYFQGNSAPDKSGLPSDRFSAERTGGSVSTLTIQRTQQEDSAVYLCARSPGPADYGYTFGSGTRLTVV.

This clonotype was detected many times. This chain links TRBV29-1 with TRBJ2-2; 8 nucleotides line up with TRBD1. CDR1 is SQVTM, CDR2 ANQGSEA, per germline. V trimming: 5 bases; J trimming: 3 bases; junction bases outside the gene matches: 11. This CDR3 region has 16 residues. The CDR3 coding sequence is TGCAGCGTTCAGGGGGCACGGTTTAAAGACACCGGGGAGCTGTTTTTT. The encoded protein is CSVQGARFKDTGELFF.

The chain carries TRBV7-9 and TRBJ1-6; D uncertain. V was pared by 3 bases and J by 7 bases, with 10 bases between. The CDR3 loop spans 14 amino acids. CDR1 and CDR2 (germline): SEHNR, FQNEAQ (reference sequence). CDR3 nucleotides: TGTGCCAGCAGCTTTTGGGAAAGAAATTCACCCCTCCACTTT. Amino acid sequence: CASSFWERNSPLHF. Using reference TRBV7-9 and TRBJ1-6 for the parts outside the CDR3, the full variable domain is DTGVSQNPRHKITKRGQNVTFRCDPISEHNRLYWYRQTLGQGPEFLTYFQNEAQLEKSRLLSDRFSAERPKGSFSTLEIQRTEQGDSAMYLCASSFWERNSPLHFGNGTRLTVT.

In this sample, this clonotype turned up a few times. J is TRBJ2-7 and V is TRBV7-2; 9 positions match TRBD2. CDR1 and CDR2 from the germline V gene are SGHTA and FQGNSA. Trimming at V came to 0 bases and at J to 3 bases, leaving 6 bases not matched to a gene. This CDR3 comprises 16 residues. Here the CDR3 DNA reads TGTGCCAGCAGCTTAGCCTCGGGACTAGCCATCTACGAGCAGTACTTC. This sequence encodes CASSLASGLAIYEQYF.

This clonotype was counted many times. This sequence joins TRBV7-2 and TRBJ2-1, with unresolved D. Germline assignment: CDR1 SGHTA and CDR2 FQGNSA. This CDR3 has 12 residues. V shed 2 bases and J shed 8 bases, with 7 bases lying between them. As DNA, the CDR3 is TGTGCCAGCAGCTTAAACAGCGATGAGCAGTTCTTC. Protein: CASSLNSDEQFF.

This chain connects TRBV20-1 to TRBJ2-7; D unresolved. Deletions cut 1 base from V and 1 base from J, with 8 bases between. CDR3 size: 13 residues. Germline CDR1 is DFQATT and CDR2 is SNEGSKA (reference sequence). CDR3 DNA sequence: TGCAGTGCTAGAGGCTACCTATCCTACGAGCAGTACTTC. It codes for CSARGYLSYEQYF.

This clonotype has more than one count but fewer than ten. J is TRBJ2-5 and V is TRBV7-8, with TRBD2 as a possible D gene (6 bases). The CDR3 sequence is 13 residues long. The germline CDR1 and CDR2 sequences are SGHVS and FQNEAQ. Deletions cut 2 bases from V and 5 bases from J, with 9 bases between. The CDR3 sequence is CASSLWGVETQYF. CDR3 DNA sequence: TGTGCCAGCAGCTTATGGGGGGTGGAGACCCAGTACTTC.

About this clonotype: Being one base from a much bigger clone, this may be a read error. This rearrangement joins TRBV12-3 or TRBV12-4 to TRBJ2-5; D gene uncertain. This CDR3 is 12 amino acids long. Between the trimmed V and J ends, which lost 7 bases and 9 bases, there was a span of 15 bases. DNA of the CDR3: TGTGCCAGCACCGGGTCTCAGTGGTCCCAGTACTTC. Translated, it gives CASTGSQWSQYF.

This clonotype showed up many times. V and J are TRBV6-1 and TRBJ2-7; D uncertain. This CDR3 is built from 11 residues. CDR1 is MNHNS, CDR2 SASEGT, per germline. Trimming left V 1 base short and J 7 bases short, with 5 bases between. The CDR3 loop is CASSEVGEQYF. The CDR3 nucleotides are TGTGCCAGCAGTGAAGTGGGGGAGCAGTACTTC.

This clonotype was seen many times. This chain uses TRBV18 with TRBJ2-4; D is ambiguous. The CDR3 sequence is 16 residues long. The V and J ends lost 0 bases and 0 bases respectively, with 9 bases between them. CDR1 KGHSH and CDR2 LQKENI come from the germline V gene. CDR3 protein: CASSPPTGLAKNIQYF. The CDR3 nucleotides are TGTGCCAGCTCACCACCGACGGGCCTAGCCAAAAACATTCAGTACTTC.

The rearrangement joins TRBV3-1 to TRBJ2-1; D possibly uses TRBD1 or TRBD2 (6 bases each). The CDR3 runs 17 residues. The ends were cut back, 8 bases at V and 4 bases at J, with 24 bases in the middle. Looked up from germline, CDR1 is LGHDT and CDR2 is YNNKEL (reference sequence). The CDR3 loop reads CASSIKPPGAFYNEQFF. CDR3 DNA sequence: TGTGCCAGCTCAATTAAACCACCGGGGGCGTTTTACAATGAGCAGTTCTTC.

Remarks on this clonotype: This may arise from a read error, as a much more abundant clone is one base away. The chain couples TRBV13 to TRBJ2-4; the D gene is possibly TRBD2 (6 bases). Germline V gene data show CDR1 as PRHDT and CDR2 as FYEKMQ (reference sequence). There are 18 residues in the CDR3. The CDR3 region is CAGSFRESHLLAKNIQYF. DNA for the CDR3: TGTGCCGGCAGCTTCCGGGAGAGCCATCTTTTAGCCAAAAACATTCAGTACTTC.

This clonotype has at least ten counts. The chain uses TRBV20-1 and TRBJ2-7; 11 nucleotides line up with TRBD2. This CDR3 is 14 amino acids long. CDR1 is DFQATT and CDR2 is SNEGSKA in the germline V gene (reference sequence). The J segment lost 6 bases and the V segment lost 2 bases, leaving 6 bases of the junction unmatched. The CDR3 nucleotides read TGCAGTGCTAGAATAGCGGGAGGGCCCTCCGAGCAGTACTTC. This codes for CSARIAGGPSEQYF.